Below are 17 T cell receptor beta chains sequenced from a single sample in a study of cytotoxic CD8 clonotypes in ibrutinib-treated CLL. Generated by immunoSEQ multiplex PCR, the TCRdb table keeps only in-frame clones and is missing some. The sample lists 250,000 to 350,000 clones, around 77% occurring once. Specimen: PBMCs, collected at disease progression, from a patient treated with ibrutinib. The receptor source for this set is a human donor with chronic lymphocytic leukemia.

This chain connects TRBV4-1 to TRBJ2-1, with 7 positions matching TRBD2. This CDR3 region has 13 residues. V trimming: 3 bases; J trimming: 13 bases; junction bases outside the gene matches: 9. Germline CDR1 MGHRA, CDR2 YSYEKL. The chain's CDR3 is CASSQFWTSYQFF. The DNA for the CDR3 is TGCGCCAGCAGCCAGTTTTGGACTAGTTATCAGTTCTTC.

The genes are TRBV4-2 and TRBJ1-2; tentative D call: TRBD1 (5 bases). The CDR3 extends over 15 amino acids. V gave up 0 bases and J gave up 4 bases, with 12 bases separating them. The germline V gene has CDR1 LGHNA and CDR2 YNFKEQ. The CDR3 nucleotides are TGTGCCAGCAGCCAAGATCAAGGGGTGGGCTATGGCTACACCTTC. Translation gives CASSQDQGVGYGYTF.

The rearrangement joins TRBV13 to TRBJ2-7, with 7 nucleotides matching TRBD1. Trimming cost V 3 bases and J 5 bases; bases outside gene matches: 10. Germline lookup yields CDR1 PRHDT and CDR2 FYEKMQ (reference sequence). This CDR3 is 15 amino acids long. This CDR3 is CASSFFFGQANEQYF. In DNA form, the CDR3 reads TGTGCCAGCAGCTTTTTTTTCGGACAGGCCAACGAGCAGTACTTC.

The chain couples TRBV7-7 to TRBJ2-2; no reliable D call. Trimming left V 5 bases short and J 4 bases short, with 11 bases between. Germline V gene data show CDR1 as SSHAT and CDR2 as FNYEAQ (reference sequence). The CDR3 totals 14 residues. In DNA form, the CDR3 reads TGTGCCAGCAGCCATCAAGGCATCACCGGGGAGCTGTTTTTT. Residues: CASSHQGITGELFF. Variable domain in full (rest from reference TRBV7-7 and TRBJ2-2): GAGVSQSPRYKVTKRGQDVTLRCDPISSHATLYWYQQALGQGPEFLTYFNYEAQPDKSGLPSDRFSAERPEGSISTLTIQRTEQRDSAMYRCASSHQGITGELFFGEGSRLTVL.

This clone has only a few counts. This same CDR3 is encoded by further DNA sequences in the sample. V and J are TRBV6-6 and TRBJ1-1; D remains unclear. Germline assignment: CDR1 MNHNY and CDR2 SVGAGI (reference sequence). Trimming shortened V by 2 bases and J by 1 base, and 5 bases separated the two germline ends. The CDR3 runs 13 residues. The CDR3 protein is CASSYGGNTEAFF. CDR3 DNA sequence: TGTGCCAGCAGTTACGGCGGGAACACTGAAGCTTTCTTT.

CDR3 DNA: TGTGCCAGCAGCTTGGCTATGCAGGTGATCTATGGCTACACCTTC. Translating it yields CASSLAMQVIYGYTF. The gene calls are TRBV5-4 and TRBJ1-2, with D unclear. Trimming took 0 bases from V and 4 from J, leaving 13 bases between them. CDR3 length: 15 residues. Germline V gene lookup returns CDR1 SGHNT and CDR2 YYREEE (reference sequence).

This clone was seen once. The chain joins TRBV27 to TRBJ2-5, with 9 bases matching TRBD1. Germline V gives CDR1 MNHEY, CDR2 SMNVEV (reference sequence). V lost 6 bases and J lost 5; bases outside the gene matches: 7. There are 14 residues in the CDR3. CDR3 loop: CASSAGTGRETQYF. The CDR3 DNA sequence: TGTGCCAGCAGCGCAGGGACAGGGCGTGAGACCCAGTACTTC.

The DNA of the CDR3 is TGTGCCAGCAGCATGAGGGGGTTAGGGGACACTGAAGCTTTCTTT. As protein: CASSMRGLGDTEAFF. The chain employs TRBV7-2 and TRBJ1-1, with D possibly matching TRBD1 (6 bases). CDR1 is SGHTA and CDR2 is FQGNSA in the germline V gene. The ends were cut back, 5 bases at V and 3 bases at J, with 16 bases in the middle. This CDR3 contains 15 residues.

The chain combines TRBV6-6 with TRBJ2-7; 10 bases map to TRBD2. J was trimmed by 5 bases and V by 6 bases; bases with no gene match: 7. The length of the CDR3 is 14 residues. Germline V CDR1 and CDR2: MNHNY, SVGAGI (reference sequence). This CDR3 reads CASSPASGSHEQYF. DNA of the CDR3: TGTGCCAGCAGCCCTGCTAGCGGGAGCCACGAGCAGTACTTC.

This clone was seen only once. The same CDR3 can be traced to other DNA sequences in this sample. This sequence joins TRBV7-6 and TRBJ2-2; 7 bases are a match to TRBD2. This CDR3 region has 16 residues. J lost 0 bases, V lost 0 bases, and 1 base had no gene match. CDR1 is SGHVS, CDR2 FNYEAQ, per germline. In DNA, the CDR3 is TGTGCCAGCAGCTTAGCTCTAGCGGCGAACACCGGGGAGCTGTTTTTT. Protein sequence: CASSLALAANTGELFF.

This clone was recorded a few times. This chain joins TRBV5-1 and TRBJ1-2, with 8 bases lining up with TRBD1. Trimming took 6 bases from V and 3 from J; bases not matched to a gene: 7. The germline V gene has CDR1 SGHRS and CDR2 YFSETQ. The CDR3 is made up of 14 amino acids. CDR3 bases: TGCGCCAGCACCCAAGACAGGGGTGACTATGGCTACACCTTC. Translation gives CASTQDRGDYGYTF. Filled out from reference TRBV5-1 and TRBJ1-2, the complete variable domain reads KAGVTQTPRYLIKTRGQQVTLSCSPISGHRSVSWYQQTPGQGLQFLFEYFSETQRNKGNFPGRFSGRQFSNSRSEMNVSTLELGDSALYLCASTQDRGDYGYTFGSGTRLTVV.

The V and J genes are TRBV7-9 and TRBJ2-7; D might be TRBD1 (6 bases). The V end was cut by 6 bases, the J end by 6 bases, with 15 bases between. Per the germline V gene, CDR1 is SEHNR and CDR2 is FQNEAQ (reference sequence). The CDR3 contains 13 residues. CDR3 residues: CASRTQGIVEQYF. The CDR3 nucleotides are TGTGCCAGCAGGACACAGGGTATCGTCGAGCAGTACTTC.

The chain employs TRBV7-9 and TRBJ2-7; D might be TRBD1 or TRBD2, each matching 5 bases. CDR1 SEHNR and CDR2 FQNEAQ come from the germline V gene (reference sequence). The CDR3 is made up of 15 amino acids. V lost 5 bases and J 7 bases, leaving 21 bases between the germline ends. CDR3 sequence (DNA): TGTGCCAGCAGCCCGTACCAGGGACCCCCAGGAGAGCAGTACTTC. Its translation is CASSPYQGPPGEQYF. Using reference TRBV7-9 and TRBJ2-7 for the parts outside the CDR3, the full variable domain is DTGVSQNPRHKITKRGQNVTFRCDPISEHNRLYWYRQTLGQGPEFLTYFQNEAQLEKSRLLSDRFSAERPKGSFSTLEIQRTEQGDSAMYLCASSPYQGPPGEQYFGPGTRLTVT.

The chain couples TRBV11-2 to TRBJ2-2, with TRBD1 identical over 8 bases. The germline gives CDR1 SGHAT, CDR2 FQNNGV. J lost 2 bases, V lost 2 bases, and 13 bases had no gene match. The length of the CDR3 is 19 residues. CDR3 sequence (DNA): TGTGCCAGCAGCTTAATCGTCTTCGGCAGGGGGCCCAACACCGGGGAGCTGTTTTTT. This translates into CASSLIVFGRGPNTGELFF.

The chain uses TRBV5-6 and TRBJ2-3, with TRBD1 identical over 8 bases. CDR1 and CDR2 from the germline V gene are SGHDT and YYEEEE. CDR3 length: 15 amino acids. After removal of 4 bases from V and 0 bases from J, the junction contained 4 bases not matched to a gene. This CDR3 reads CASSPTGGSTDTQYF. DNA of the CDR3: TGTGCCAGCAGCCCAACAGGGGGGAGCACAGATACGCAGTATTTT.

V usage is TRBV9 and J usage is TRBJ2-3; a weak D match, TRBD2 (6 bases). Germline-derived CDR1 and CDR2 are SGDLS and YYNGEE. This CDR3 is built from 16 residues. V lost 0 bases and J lost 4, with 15 bases in between. CDR3 bases: TGTGCCAGCAGCGTAGATGGCGGGGAGAGCTCAGATACGCAGTATTTT. Encoded protein: CASSVDGGESSDTQYF.

This rearrangement joins TRBV5-1 to TRBJ1-2; D is ambiguous. This CDR3 spans 13 amino acids. V dropped 2 bases and J dropped 2 bases, with 7 bases sitting between them. Germline V CDR1 and CDR2: SGHRS, YFSETQ. The CDR3 nucleotides read TGCGCCAGCAGCTTCCGGAACAACTATGGCTACACCTTC. Translation gives CASSFRNNYGYTF.